This TCR beta chain was profiled in a study of cytomegalovirus exposure and HLA in healthy donors (dated by TCRdb to about 2017). In the study overall: An earlier analysis of approximately 550 of the donors reported 250 to 300 Gb of sequence data and 100 million to 140 million unique TCR beta sequences from approximately 180 million T cells. An early release that covered roughly 600 HLA-typed donors contained around 300 gigabases of sequencing data and around 85 million unique TCR sequences. Among the roughly 400 genotyped donors, around 81% belonged to the genetic ancestry cluster associated with self-reported Caucasian donors. The aim of the study was to test whether cataloging public T cell receptors could identify signatures of past pathogen exposure. The study used immunosequencing to profile the T cell repertoires of hundreds of subjects and linked those repertoires to cytomegalovirus serostatus. A separate validation cohort of 100 to 150 different subjects was used in addition to the roughly 700-subject first cohort. To predict cytomegalovirus infection status, the study brought together high-throughput TCR immunosequencing, statistical association of individual TCRs with disease status, and machine learning. To study patterns of TCR occurrence, a later analysis re-analyzed previously published TCR beta repertoires from 550 to 800 donors and added high-resolution HLA genotyping. The later analysis used no new phenotypic data to find candidate immune exposures, relying instead on TCR beta sequences and their occurrence across donors. To decide whether each TCR beta V gene segment behaved as functional or pseudogenic, an earlier analysis of fewer than 750 of the donors relied on high-throughput TCR beta sequencing. Donor age, sex, ethnicity and CMV serostatus were compiled together with the repertoire data. A later genetic analysis took genome-wide SNP genotypes for about 65% of the 666 donors and used that subset as a discovery cohort. Every repertoire in the discovery cohort had been generated on one and the same sequencing platform. HLA typing covered class I and class II loci at four-digit resolution. Typing coverage differed by locus: A, B, C, DRB1 and DQB1 were typed in roughly 620-640 donors, DQA1 in 522, DPA1 in some 610, and DPB1 in roughly 450. Four or five DR-DQ haplotypes were treated as single units for association and clustering because of strong linkage in the cohort. Among approximately 370 genotyped donors of the cohort, an average of roughly 230,000 unique TCR beta nucleotide sequences was sequenced per donor, of which about 18% were non-productive. What the study reported, not specific to this receptor: Specific HLA alleles were associated with 16,951 TCR beta sequences at a false discovery rate of 0.05 in a later analysis. Some IMGT-functional V segments, including TRBV6-2 and TRBV6-3, could not be told apart with the 87-base-pair reads, so those segments were excluded. According to a later analysis, parvovirus B19, influenza, CMV and Epstein-Barr virus appeared linked to several top co-occurrence clusters. In a later genetic analysis, a missense DCLRE1C variant was associated with V-gene and J-gene trimming of TCR beta chains, and the association was replicated in an independent cohort. According to a later analysis, TCR association rates differed among HLA loci, with DRB1 alleles showing the most associated TCRs and HLA-C alleles showing the fewest. In a later analysis, HLA-associated TCR beta chains were found to be more clonally expanded and to have lower generation probabilities than equally common non-associated chains. The study listed 164 TCR beta chains as associated with cytomegalovirus. In an earlier analysis of approximately 590 of the donors, most TCR beta V segments were observed in productive rearrangements about 87% or about 30% of the time, broadly matching IMGT annotations. A further reported finding was that TCR beta sequences accurately predicted the HLA-A and HLA-B alleles for most subjects in the first cohort. While some public TCRs were present in many individuals, most TCR sequences turned up only very rarely across donors. A cluster of highly shared sequence variants was judged likely to represent a technical artifact of the sequencing pipeline. In this cohort, only TCR beta chains were sequenced, and detectable features were limited by the absence of alpha or paired-chain data. In vitro tests confirmed that three of the cytomegalovirus-associated TCR beta chains recognize cytomegalovirus antigens. Linkage disequilibrium might explain the correlated functional status among segregating V segments, but an unknown experimental factor could not be excluded. Cytomegalovirus status was reported to be diagnosed by the classifier with high specificity and sensitivity in both the original and validation cohorts. The only immune exposure information available for the cohort was CMV serostatus. A later analysis found that most CMV-associated TCR beta chains appeared HLA-restricted, with HLA associations seemingly driven largely by CMV exposure. Roughly 15 rarely observed V segments, including chromosome 9 orphons, were excluded from the earlier analysis of some 590 of the donors because counts were too low. Presence/absence analyses assumed roughly uniform sequencing depth across donors, an assumption that may not hold. It was suggested by the authors that the approach could potentially be generalized to other disease states and immunological phenotypes. In a later genetic analysis, fewer N-insertions in productive TCRs were reported among donors in an Asian-associated ancestry cluster than the roughly 640-donor mean. When HLA alleles, especially DR and DQ, strongly co-occurred, TCR associations were difficult to assign to individual alleles. Because HLA typing was unavailable for some donors at each locus, only the typed subset was used in association tests.

The library was made by the immunoSEQ multiplex PCR assay. For the multiplex PCR, a mixture combining 60 forward primers for TCR Vbeta segments and 13 reverse primers for TCR Jbeta segments was used. Amplification of the CDR3 region of rearranged TCR beta genes was performed with a multiplex PCR assay on genomic DNA. The amplified TCR beta libraries were sequenced on the Illumina HiSeq System as 87-base-pair reads. Regarding the original processing steps: A later analysis tallied around 82 million unique TCR beta chains across the 660 or so repertoires, and approximately 11 million of those chains were shared by two or more donors. To remove PCR and sequencing errors, raw reads were error-corrected and collapsed into unique sequences using a nearest-neighbor algorithm that merged closely related sequences. CDR3 sequences were aligned to IMGT reference sequences to assign V, D and J gene segments. For a sequence to be retained, a match of at least six nucleotides to both a V gene segment and a J gene segment was required. Rearrangements were called productive when the CDR3 lacked stop codons and stayed in frame with V and J; all others were non-productive. CDR3 was defined according to IMGT convention as the region running from the second conserved V-encoded cysteine to the conserved J-encoded phenylalanine. Sequences without an unambiguous match to a single V gene segment were excluded from the earlier analysis of almost 600 of the donors. An earlier analysis of just under 600 of the donors called V segments functional above 56.7% productive rearrangements and segregating when the between-donor standard deviation exceeded 5%. A statistical classification framework was built for diagnosing cytomegalovirus status from the catalog of TCR beta chain sequences. V and J gene assignment, in a later analysis, came from comparing TCR nucleotide sequences with IMGT/GENE-DB human TR gene sequences. The TCRdist pipeline was used in a later analysis to assign CDR3 sequences and most-parsimonious VDJ recombination scenarios. In a later analysis, each TCR beta chain was defined by its CDR3 amino acid sequence together with its V-gene family, and reads lacking a unique V-gene family were excluded. To address suspected cross-contamination and a sequencing artifact, a later analysis removed under 600 highly shared, low-generation-probability nucleotide sequences. In a later analysis, a clonal expansion index for each public chain was calculated from normalized within-repertoire ranks of inferred template counts. A later analysis computed generation probabilities with a VDJ recombination model fitted to out-of-frame rearrangements, and checked the results against IGoR. In a later analysis, TCR-TCR, TCR-HLA and TCR-CMV co-occurrence was scored with hypergeometric tests, and a repertoire-size bias correction was applied to TCR pairs. False discovery rates were estimated in a later analysis by permuting HLA or CMV assignments 20 times. In a later analysis, co-occurring TCRs were grouped with DBSCAN, and TCRdist sequence similarity was added when clustering was performed within HLA-allele-positive subsets. Co-occurrence clustering excluded repertoires with fewer than 30,000 or more than 120,000 public chains, plus five with anomalous nucleotide sharing. TCRdb took over this immuneACCESS table, retaining in-frame rearrangements with V and J assigned. Such tables are incomplete; in checked studies, under half of the missing clones stem from an unresolved V gene, and the remainder is unexplained. V and J calls plus clone size are reproduced from that table; the DNA served to infer D and trimming. The sample yields 150,000 to 200,000 clones; around 73% were counted once. Jointly, the top ten make up more than 1.3% of the sample.

The CDR3 starts with the cysteine, ends with the phenylalanine, and has 18 residues. The only DNA kept is the CDR3, 54 bases in frame from the first base. Relative to germline, V is 0 bases shorter and J is 0 bases shorter, with 17 bases between their ends. CDR1 and CDR2 were assigned from the germline V gene as SGDLS and YYNGEE. In total, approximately 610 healthy bone marrow donors made up the cohort. At the time of sampling, every cohort member was nominally healthy, though immune exposures that went unrecorded were likely present. The donor tested CMV seronegative, placing the donor among the 300 to 450 seronegative members of the cohort. Each donor provided a peripheral blood sample, and peripheral blood mononuclear cells were used for TCR beta sequencing. The Qiagen DNeasy Blood Extraction Kit was used to extract genomic DNA from the blood cell samples. Regarding this clone: The antigen it recognizes is unknown. Per-nucleotide qualities are absent, and no much larger clonotype sits a single base away.

Rearrangement joined TRBV9 to TRBJ2-3; the D region possibly corresponds to TRBD1 (6 bases align). Sequenced: PBMCs. The clonotype originates from a male donor in good health and CMV-seronegative. The sequenced DNA is TGTGCCAGCAGCGTAGCTCAGGGGCGCCGTACTAGCACAGATACGCAGTATTTT. This codes for CASSVAQGRRTSTDTQYF.